This passage covers 7 T cell receptor beta chains from one sample sequenced in a study of CD8 T cells in ankylosing spondylitis. TCRdb passed the 5' RACE reads through MiXCR, listing each CDR3 protein once. The sample contains approximately 300,000 distinct CDR3 sequences, roughly 20% of which appear only once. Material for sequencing was blood, either unsorted or a sorted T cell fraction (not recorded which). These receptors all stem from a female donor with ankylosing spondylitis or in good health (not recorded which).

This clonotype was picked up a small number of times. This chain uses TRBV5-5 with TRBJ2-2; TRBD2 matches at 7 bases. The germline CDR1 and CDR2 sequences are SGHKS and YYEKEE (reference sequence). The junction had 6 bases not matched to a gene; V was cut back by 4 bases and J by 6 bases. The CDR3 consists of 14 residues. CDR3 sequence: CASSRLASAGELFF. In nucleotides, the CDR3 is TGTGCCAGCAGCCGACTAGCCTCCGCCGGGGAGCTGTTTTTT. The full variable domain, rest sourced from reference TRBV5-5 and TRBJ2-2, is DAGVTQSPTHLIKTRGQQVTLRCSPISGHKSVSWYQQVLGQGPQFIFQYYEKEERGRGNFPDRFSARQFPNYSSELNVNALLLGDSALYLCASSRLASAGELFFGEGSRLTVL.

There are a few counts of this clonotype. The chain has TRBV12-3 or TRBV12-4 and TRBJ2-7; the D gene is possibly TRBD1 (5 bases). The CDR3 totals 12 residues. V lost 3 bases and J lost 5, with 8 bases in between. The DNA for the CDR3 is TGTGCCAGCAGTTTTAGGGGAAACGAGCAGTACTTC. Translating it yields CASSFRGNEQYF.

This clonotype showed up just a few times. CDR3 DNA: TGCAGTGCTAGTAAGGCGAGCTCCTACGAGCAGTACTTC. Residues: CSASKASSYEQYF. The genes are TRBV20-1 and TRBJ2-7, with no clear D. Per the germline V gene, CDR1 is DFQATT and CDR2 is SNEGSKA (reference sequence). Deletions cut 3 bases from V and 0 bases from J, with 9 bases between. The CDR3 has 13 residues.

The V call is TRBV2, the J call TRBJ2-2; possible D gene TRBD1, 6 bases. Deletions cut 2 bases from V and 7 bases from J, with 11 bases between. Germline CDR1 reads SNHLY; CDR2 reads FYNNEI. The CDR3 has 14 amino acids. Here the CDR3 DNA reads TGTGCCAGCAGTGAACGGACAGCCAGCGGGGAGCTGTTTTTT. It translates to CASSERTASGELFF.

The chain employs TRBV6-2 or TRBV6-3 and TRBJ1-5, with D possibly TRBD1 on 5 matching bases. This CDR3 has 13 residues. Trimming took off 2 bases at V and 5 bases at J, with 7 bases between the two ends. Germline loops: CDR1 MNHEY, CDR2 SVGEGT. DNA for the CDR3: TGTGCCAGCAGTTACCGGGACTATCAGCCCCAGCATTTT. It encodes CASSYRDYQPQHF.

This clonotype appeared many times. The chain employs TRBV6-5 and TRBJ2-1, with 8 bases identical to TRBD1. J gave up 5 bases and V 2 bases, and 2 bases lay outside the gene matches. Germline values: CDR1 MNHEY, CDR2 SVGAGI. This CDR3 region has 14 residues. The CDR3 nucleotides are TGTGCCAGCAGTTACCGGGACAGGCACAATGAGCAGTTCTTC. Residues: CASSYRDRHNEQFF.

This clonotype appeared once. The CDR3 sequence is CASSQDRPNEKLFF. The CDR3 DNA sequence: TGCGCCAGCAGCCAAGATCGTCCAAATGAAAAACTGTTTTTT. The rearrangement uses TRBV4-3 and TRBJ1-4; D gene ambiguous. From germline, CDR1 is LGHNA and CDR2 YSLEER. This CDR3 is built from 14 residues. Between the trimmed V and J ends, which lost 0 bases and 5 bases, there was a span of 7 bases.